This T cell receptor (beta chain) was recorded in a study of blood T cell repertoires in COVID-19. Study context: The study drew acute and convalescent COVID-19 samples from the United States, Italy and Spain.

Original methodology: Estimated nucleated cell counts came from reference gene primer amplification. Repertoires were generated with immunoSEQ multiplex PCR, while TCRdb's copy carries only in-frame clones and drops some. D and trimming were read from the DNA, whereas the V and J calls and clone size are those reported in that table. Of fewer than 350,000 clones in the sample, 85% to 95% were seen once. Exposed volunteers were people who met a COVID-19 case within 2 weeks before study entry. V was clipped by 0 bases and J by 3 bases; unmatched bases: 5. The CDR3 is 16 residues long. Germline V gene lookup returns CDR1 MNHEY and CDR2 SVGAGI.

The gene calls are TRBV6-5 and TRBJ2-7; 10 bases are shared with TRBD2. This TCR was sampled from a man aged 40-55 years who had been exposed to COVID-19. The source material was PBMCs or T cells enriched from blood (not recorded which). The CDR3, as DNA: TGTGCCAGCAGTTACTCGATCGCTAGCGGGAGCTACGAGCAGTACTTC. Translation gives CASSYSIASGSYEQYF.